Sequencing of this T cell receptor (beta chain) was carried out in a study of cytomegalovirus exposure and HLA in healthy donors. After removal of 2 bases from V and 10 bases from J, the junction contained 2 bases not matched to a gene. The CDR3 runs to 12 residues. Germline V lookup: CDR1 SGHDN, CDR2 FVKESK. Study-wide results and limits: The authors reported that TCR beta sequences could predict HLA-A and HLA-B alleles. These predictions were accurate for most subjects in the first cohort. Associated with cytomegalovirus, according to the listing, were 150 to 200 TCR beta chains.

Regarding this clone: The antigen remains undetermined.

The PCR used 60 Vbeta and 13 Jbeta primers. Assay used: immunoSEQ multiplex PCR; TCRdb lists only in-frame clones, some missing. The sample holds 150,000 to 200,000 clones, 75% to 90% seen once. Sequencing was performed on PBMCs. V usage is TRBV14 and J usage is TRBJ2-1, with 7 bases that match TRBD2. This sequence originates from a male donor in good health and CMV-seropositive. CDR3 nucleotide sequence: TGTGCCAGCAGCCAATCTAGCGGAGAGCAGTTCTTC. Translation: CASSQSSGEQFF.